This T cell receptor beta chain was observed in a study of cytomegalovirus exposure and HLA in healthy donors. Study results and caveats: Equally common other TCR beta chains were less clonally expanded than HLA-associated ones, a later analysis found. When analyzed later, the rates of TCR association showed variation by HLA locus, with DRB1 the most and HLA-C the fewest. Follow-up analysis later connected one missense variant in DCLRE1C with trimming of TCR beta V- and J-genes. There were some V segments, including TRBV6-2 and TRBV6-3, excluded as indistinguishable.

Trimming shortened V by 7 bases and J by 4 bases, and 14 bases separated the two germline ends. Germline CDR1 is MDHEN and CDR2 is SYDVKM. The CDR3 loop spans 14 amino acids. Note on this clone: The target antigen is unknown.

The PCR ran on 60 Vbeta and 13 Jbeta primers. Sequencing was performed with immunoSEQ multiplex PCR; in TCRdb, only in-frame clones are kept and a portion is missing. The sample holds under 150,000 clones, nearly 80% seen once. The rearrangement links TRBV28 to TRBJ1-5; tentatively, D is TRBD1 (5 bases). Sequenced material: PBMCs. The receptor was derived from a middle-aged woman in good health and CMV-seronegative. CDR3 sequence: CASKWGRGNQPQHF. The CDR3 bases are TGTGCCAGCAAGTGGGGCCGTGGAAATCAGCCCCAGCATTTT.